These T cell receptor beta chains were read from a single sample in a study of blood T cell repertoires in COVID-19. Clones were read by immunoSEQ multiplex PCR, and TCRdb kept only the in-frame ones, dropping some. The data hold some 170,000 clones, with 82% observed a single time. The specimen sequenced was peripheral blood. The receptors here all came from a woman in her seventies with acute or convalescent COVID-19. The CDR3 runs from the conserved cysteine through the conserved F or W. A D gene is named only where the DNA matches it firmly. Rows may omit the clone size; those that give it use once, few, many or a size class.

size | J | D | V | CDR3
. | TRBJ1-2 | . | TRBV30 | CAWRPRVDGYTF
once | TRBJ1-2 | . | TRBV28 | CASSLGTFNYGYTF
. | TRBJ1-6 | TRBD1 | TRBV13 | CGPPWWDRTRAHF
many | TRBJ2-7 | TRBD2 | TRBV5-1 | CASSLGRTSGTDEQYF
once | TRBJ1-2 | . | TRBV24-1 | CATSDSGFRTGYTF
. | TRBJ2-6 | . | TRBV6-6 | CASSYSGQSGANVLTF
few | TRBJ2-7 | . | TRBV15 | CATSRDGGGTYEQYF
. | TRBJ2-5 | TRBD1 | TRBV5-6 | CASSRDRGIGTQYF
once | TRBJ2-3 | . | TRBV28 | CASSGLSTDTQYF
. | TRBJ1-3 | . | TRBV5-1 | CASSLGQGNSGNTIYF
. | TRBJ2-1 | . | TRBV5-5 | CASSLYLSGNEQFF
. | TRBJ2-1 | TRBD1 | TRBV27 | CASSFRSLGQGYEQFF
. | TRBJ1-4 | . | TRBV4-3 | CASSQDFFRVGAYEKLFF
. | TRBJ2-7 | . | TRBV7-8 | CASSGRVADSYEQYF
. | TRBJ2-4 | . | TRBV19 | CASSIREAAKNIQYF
. | TRBJ1-2 | . | TRBV4-3 | CASSQDTDLDYGYTF
once | TRBJ2-3 | . | TRBV6-6 | CASSYRSADTQYF
few | TRBJ1-4 | TRBD1 | TRBV5-1 | CASSIPTGGNEKLFF
. | TRBJ1-1 | . | TRBV19 | CASSKQGSEAFF
. | TRBJ1-1 | . | TRBV6-2/TRBV6-3 | CASSYVAGTEAFF
. | TRBJ1-6 | . | TRBV6-5 | CASTLTRGAGSPLHF
. | TRBJ1-3 | . | TRBV9 | CASSVDTSSGNTIYF
once | TRBJ1-1 | TRBD1 | TRBV25-1 | CASSEYGTGVTFF
once | TRBJ2-3 | TRBD2 | TRBV5-4 | CASSSGLAGGQGDTQYF
. | TRBJ2-1 | TRBD2 | TRBV2 | CASKREGSYNEQFF
. | TRBJ2-7 | TRBD1 | TRBV6-2/TRBV6-3 | CASSYPSDRVRDEQYF
. | TRBJ1-2 | TRBD1 | TRBV6-6 | CASSYTGVDYGYTF
. | TRBJ1-5 | . | TRBV5-1 | CASSLEGLQPQHF
once | TRBJ1-2 | TRBD1 | TRBV6-5 | CASSQPGQGPIGYTF
. | TRBJ1-5 | TRBD1 | TRBV19 | CASSIGGTGVQPQHF
once | TRBJ1-1 | TRBD1 | TRBV7-8 | CASSLVRQGGPFHLNTEAFF
. | TRBJ1-1 | . | TRBV28 | CASSPQGNTEAFF
. | TRBJ1-1 | . | TRBV5-6 | CASSFGRNTEAFF
. | TRBJ2-1 | TRBD2 | TRBV9 | CASSPGTSGSDEQFF
. | TRBJ2-2 | . | TRBV24-1 | CATSAPGVSGELFF
. | TRBJ2-1 | TRBD2 | TRBV7-8 | CASSFQLAGGLNEQFF
many | TRBJ2-3 | TRBD2 | TRBV7-9 | CASSPWTSGYTDTQYF
. | TRBJ1-5 | . | TRBV5-1 | CASSLDDRRNSNQPQHF
. | TRBJ1-2 | . | TRBV7-2 | CASSNYKIRVGNGYTF
. | TRBJ2-5 | . | TRBV11-2 | CATKGAHRGETQYF
. | TRBJ2-1 | TRBD2 | TRBV4-1 | CASSQDSLAASSYNEQFF
. | TRBJ2-3 | TRBD1 | TRBV5-1 | CASSVRDRGSPDTQYF
. | TRBJ1-2 | . | TRBV4-3 | CASSQDAGANYGYTF
. | TRBJ2-3 | TRBD2 | TRBV25-1 | CAIPLLAAERDTQYF
. | TRBJ1-2 | TRBD1 | TRBV2 | CASSETGSHYGYTF
. | TRBJ2-5 | . | TRBV15 | CATSRGSRRLQETQYF
. | TRBJ1-5 | . | TRBV28 | CASSLTEGRQPQHF
. | TRBJ1-2 | . | TRBV2 | CASSTDRSNYGYTF
. | TRBJ2-5 | . | TRBV14 | CASSQGLRVETQYF
. | TRBJ1-1 | TRBD1 | TRBV6-6 | CASSYGQGAVGAFF
once | TRBJ1-4 | . | TRBV30 | CAWSGVNEKLFF
. | TRBJ2-3 | . | TRBV7-9 | CASSTGTDTQYF